Below are 27 T cell receptor beta chains sequenced from a single sample in a study of blood T cells in healthy people across ages (dated by TCRdb to between 2015 and 2016). Receptor libraries were prepared by 5' RACE. Sequencing instrument: Illumina HiSeq 2500. A second roughly 6 to 12 cycle PCR used a sample-barcoded 5' primer and a J-beta primer mix. TCRdb handled the public reads itself, with Q25 trimming in fastp and clone calling in MiXCR, and kept productive beta chains. Identical CDR3 proteins give one entry, which carries the most common genes and DNA. Recorded for this sample are some 1.1 million distinct CDR3 sequences; roughly two fifths of them occurred a single time. The ten largest clones capture around 12% of the sample. The sequencing sample was made of blood. The receptors come from a man between 18 and 29 years old in good health.

V and J are TRBV2 and TRBJ1-4; possibly TRBD1 for D (5 bases). The V gene lost 2 bases and the J gene lost 5 bases, with 12 bases spanning the gap. The germline V gene encodes CDR1 SNHLY and CDR2 FYNNEI. CDR3 size: 15 residues. The CDR3 DNA sequence: TGTGCCAGCAGTGAATGGGGCAGGACGAATGAAAAACTGTTTTTT. Translating it yields CASSEWGRTNEKLFF.

On this clonotype: Mismatch with germline at one junction end may stem from a read error. The chain carries TRBV5-5 and TRBJ2-1, with 9 bases that match TRBD1. There are 16 residues in the CDR3. Looked up from germline, CDR1 is SGHKS and CDR2 is YYEKEE (reference sequence). The CDR3 loop reads CASSSPGTGNDNVQFF. Here the CDR3 DNA reads TGTGCCAGCAGCTCACCCGGGACAGGGAATGACAATGTGCAGTTCTTC.

This clonotype turned up a few times. The chain uses TRBV12-3 or TRBV12-4 and TRBJ1-5; D not resolved. V was trimmed by 1 base and J by 0 bases, leaving 10 bases between them. The CDR3 is 16 residues long. CDR3 in DNA: TGTGCCAGCAGTTTAGAGGCACACTATAGCAATCAGCCCCAGCATTTT. Its protein product is CASSLEAHYSNQPQHF.

This clonotype was recorded at least ten times. The V gene is TRBV7-7, the J gene TRBJ1-4; unclear D gene. Germline-derived CDR1 and CDR2 are SSHAT and FNYEAQ (reference sequence). The V end was cut by 1 base, the J end by 7 bases, with 4 bases between. CDR3 length: 12 amino acids. The CDR3 region is CASSLDGEKLFF. CDR3 nucleotides: TGTGCCAGCAGCTTAGATGGTGAAAAACTGTTTTTT.

The chain carries TRBV27 and TRBJ2-3; 7 bases are a match to TRBD1. V shed 5 bases and J 2 bases; nucleotides not matched to a gene: 7. The V gene's germline CDR1 is MNHEY and CDR2 SMNVEV (reference sequence). The CDR3 runs 15 residues. The CDR3 loop is CASSKGAPFTDTQYF. The CDR3 DNA reads as TGTGCCAGCAGTAAGGGGGCACCCTTCACAGATACGCAGTATTTT.

In this sample, this clonotype turned up a few times. Here the CDR3 DNA reads TGTGCCAGCAGTGGGGTGGGGAACACTGAAGCTTTCTTT. Protein product: CASSGVGNTEAFF. V is TRBV25-1 and J is TRBJ1-1; D gene uncertain. Germline V CDR1 and CDR2: MGHDK, SYGVNS. V lost 4 bases to trimming and J lost 1 base, with 7 bases between them. This CDR3 has 13 residues.

This clonotype was observed a few times. The chain couples TRBV4-3 to TRBJ1-1; a weak D match, TRBD1 (5 bases). The V gene lost 0 bases and the J gene lost 2 bases, with 19 bases spanning the gap. Germline V CDR1 and CDR2: LGHNA, YSLEER. The CDR3 runs to 18 residues. The CDR3 reads CASSQDPWDQAINTEAFF. The DNA for the CDR3 is TGCGCCAGCAGCCAAGACCCTTGGGACCAAGCCATCAACACTGAAGCTTTCTTT.

In its sample, this clonotype was seen many times. The V and J genes are TRBV4-3 and TRBJ2-1; TRBD1 might be the D (6 bases). V was trimmed by 2 bases and J by 5 bases, leaving 7 bases between them. Germline CDR1 is LGHNA and CDR2 is YSLEER. This CDR3 has 13 residues. The CDR3 reads CASSQRTDNEQFF. The CDR3 DNA is TGCGCCAGCAGCCAAAGGACAGACAATGAGCAGTTCTTC.

The sample holds a few counts of this clonotype. The V and J genes are TRBV10-3 and TRBJ2-3, with TRBD2 matching over 12 bases. The CDR3 has 16 amino acids. The germline gives CDR1 ENHRY, CDR2 SYGVKD. V dropped 6 bases and J dropped 3; count of bases not matched to a gene: 7. Here the CDR3 DNA reads TGTGCCATCAGCACTACTAGCGGGGGGCCGACAGATACGCAGTATTTT. Translated: CAISTTSGGPTDTQYF.

This clonotype has just a few counts. This chain connects TRBV4-2 to TRBJ1-1; possible D gene TRBD1, 6 bases. Germline CDR1 LGHNA, CDR2 YNFKEQ. The CDR3 runs 14 residues. Trimming pared 0 bases from V and 4 bases from J, leaving 9 bases between. CDR3 sequence reads: CASSQEQGITEAFF. CDR3 DNA sequence: TGTGCCAGCAGCCAAGAACAGGGTATCACTGAAGCTTTCTTT.

This clonotype was recorded many times. V gene TRBV10-3 combines with J gene TRBJ1-6; D is undetermined. This CDR3 spans 16 amino acids. Per germline, CDR1 ENHRY and CDR2 SYGVKD. V was trimmed by 2 bases and J by 9 bases, leaving 17 bases between them. DNA of the CDR3: TGTGCCATCAGTGAGACCGGGAACCCTCTCGGTTCACCCCTCCACTTT. Translating it yields CAISETGNPLGSPLHF.

J is TRBJ2-5 and V is TRBV5-4; tentatively, D is TRBD1 (6 bases). Trimming took 1 base from V and 7 from J, leaving 14 bases between them. The CDR3 covers 14 residues. Germline V lookup: CDR1 SGHNT, CDR2 YYREEE (reference sequence). CDR3 sequence reads: CASSLQGSKVTQYF. Written as DNA, the CDR3 is TGTGCCAGCAGCTTGCAGGGGAGTAAGGTGACCCAGTACTTC.

The chain has TRBV18 and TRBJ1-1; D remains ambiguous. Trimming pared 6 bases from V and 0 bases from J, leaving 14 bases between. Germline loops: CDR1 KGHSH, CDR2 LQKENI. The CDR3 spans 15 residues. CDR3 protein: CASSPASGMNTEAFF. CDR3 sequence (DNA): TGTGCCAGCTCGCCCGCCAGTGGCATGAACACTGAAGCTTTCTTT.

The chain links TRBV28 to TRBJ2-3; D may be TRBD1 (5 bases). Germline loops: CDR1 MDHEN, CDR2 SYDVKM. With 3 bases removed from V and 1 base from J, the gap between germline ends came to 14 bases. This CDR3 spans 16 amino acids. The CDR3 nucleotides are TGTGCCAGCAGTTTGGGTCTTGACAGACGCACAGATACGCAGTATTTT. This codes for CASSLGLDRRTDTQYF.

This clonotype has a count of ten or more. This rearrangement joins TRBV4-3 to TRBJ2-1, with 9 bases that match TRBD1. The J call is uncertain, as TRBJ2-7 better fits the DNA end. The CDR3 extends over 17 amino acids. Germline V CDR1 and CDR2: LGHNA, YSLEER. The CDR3 nucleotides are TGCGCCAGCAGCCAAGATAGTTCGGGACAGGGTGACAATGAGCAGTACTTC. This encodes CASSQDSSGQGDNEQYF.

The rearrangement uses TRBV19 and TRBJ2-3, with 12 bases that match TRBD2. The length of the CDR3 is 16 residues. V lost 5 bases, J lost 4 bases, and 7 bases stayed unmatched. Per germline, CDR1 LNHDA and CDR2 SQIVND (reference sequence). The CDR3 loop is CASSPRTSGDADTQYF. DNA of the CDR3: TGTGCCAGTAGTCCACGGACTAGCGGGGATGCAGATACGCAGTATTTT.

The chain employs TRBV20-1 and TRBJ2-5; D not certain. The CDR3 totals 12 residues. The ends were cut back, 3 bases at V and 6 bases at J, with 11 bases in the middle. Germline-derived CDR1 and CDR2 are DFQATT and SNEGSKA (reference sequence). CDR3 in amino acids: CSASLPVKTQYF. The CDR3 coding sequence is TGCAGTGCTAGCCTGCCTGTGAAGACCCAGTACTTC.

This sequence joins TRBV6-5 and TRBJ1-3, with a weak D call TRBD1 (5 bases). V lost 0 bases to trimming and J lost 2 bases, with 11 bases between them. Looked up from germline, CDR1 is MNHEY and CDR2 is SVGAGI. The CDR3 length is 16 residues. CDR3 residues: CASSYSKGYTGNTIYF. CDR3 nucleotide sequence: TGTGCCAGCAGTTACTCGAAGGGGTACACTGGAAACACCATATATTTT.

The J gene is TRBJ1-2, the V gene TRBV20-1, with TRBD1 as a possible D gene (5 bases). Trimming removed 3 bases from V and 3 bases from J, with 8 bases in between. The germline V gene has CDR1 DFQATT and CDR2 SNEGSKA (reference sequence). The CDR3 extends over 12 amino acids. The CDR3 loop is CSARGQDYGYTF. The DNA for the CDR3 is TGCAGTGCTAGGGGGCAGGACTATGGCTACACCTTC.

Comment on this clonotype: Being one base from a much bigger clone, this may be a read error. The chain recombines TRBV20-1 with TRBJ2-3; maybe TRBD2 (5 bases). The CDR3 length is 14 residues. CDR1 is DFQATT, CDR2 SNEGSKA, per germline (reference sequence). The CDR3 loop is CSARVGVSTDMQYF. The CDR3 DNA reads as TGCAGTGCTAGAGTCGGGGTCAGCACAGATATGCAGTATTTT.

This chain joins TRBV6-1 and TRBJ2-5; D is unclear. CDR3 size: 14 residues. Germline CDR1 MNHNS, CDR2 SASEGT. Deletions cut 1 base from V and 5 bases from J, with 11 bases between. The CDR3 loop reads CASSEVGRPETQYF. The CDR3 nucleotides are TGTGCCAGCAGTGAAGTGGGAAGACCCGAGACCCAGTACTTC.

The chain recombines TRBV7-9 with TRBJ2-2, with D possibly being TRBD1 (5 bases). The CDR3 is 16 amino acids. Germline CDR1 is SEHNR and CDR2 is FQNEAQ (reference sequence). Trimming left V 2 bases short and J 4 bases short, with 14 bases between. The DNA for the CDR3 is TGTGCCAGCAGCTTACGACAGTCAGCGAGCACCGGGGAGCTGTTTTTT. As protein: CASSLRQSASTGELFF.

The CDR3 DNA sequence: TGTGCCAGCAGCCAAGAAGTTGGGCGATGGGATGAGCAGTTCTTC. Its translation is CASSQEVGRWDEQFF. V and J are TRBV4-2 and TRBJ2-1; D is unresolved. Germline V gene data show CDR1 as LGHNA and CDR2 as YNFKEQ. The CDR3 runs 15 residues. V was clipped by 0 bases and J by 8 bases, with 14 bases between them.

The chain is built from TRBV5-6 and TRBJ1-2; D is unresolved. The CDR3 is 14 residues long. Germline assignment: CDR1 SGHDT and CDR2 YYEEEE. V was cut by 4 bases and J by 4 bases, with 14 bases left in between. In nucleotides, the CDR3 is TGTGCCAGCAGCGTCTACTTGCAACTCTATGGCTACACCTTC. Amino acid sequence: CASSVYLQLYGYTF.

The chain uses TRBV5-1 and TRBJ2-2; tentatively, D is TRBD1 (6 bases). Trimming left V 2 bases short and J 6 bases short, with 11 bases between. CDR1 and CDR2 from the germline V gene are SGHRS and YFSETQ. This CDR3 spans 14 amino acids. CDR3 sequence: CASSFRQVPGELFF. The DNA of the CDR3 is TGCGCCAGCAGCTTCCGACAGGTCCCCGGGGAGCTGTTTTTT.

The chain employs TRBV7-2 and TRBJ1-6; 7 bases map to TRBD1. The CDR3 covers 14 residues. Trimming cost V 7 bases and J 10 bases; bases outside gene matches: 10. Germline V gives CDR1 SGHTA, CDR2 FQGNSA. CDR3 bases: TGTGCCAGCACCCTATCGGGGACAGACTCACCCCTCCACTTT. Translating gives CASTLSGTDSPLHF. Using reference TRBV7-2 and TRBJ1-6 for the parts outside the CDR3, the full variable domain is GAGVSQSPSNKVTEKGKDVELRCDPISGHTALYWYRQSLGQGLEFLIYFQGNSAPDKSGLPSDRFSAERTGGSVSTLTIQRTQQEDSAVYLCASTLSGTDSPLHFGNGTRLTVT.

This clonotype was seen a few times. V usage is TRBV27 and J usage is TRBJ2-7; unclear D gene. This CDR3 contains 14 residues. The ends were cut back, 6 bases at V and 2 bases at J, with 14 bases in the middle. Germline assignment: CDR1 MNHEY and CDR2 SMNVEV (reference sequence). The CDR3 sequence: CASSRRQTAYEQYF. DNA of the CDR3: TGTGCCAGCAGCCGACGGCAAACTGCCTACGAGCAGTACTTC.